The present TCR beta chain was sequenced within a study of identical twins. Regarding the study as a whole: Excess low generation probability was seen in twin-shared out-of-frame alpha sequences.

Concerning this clonotype: No antigen is known for it.

TCRdb reanalysed the 5' RACE reads using MiXCR and keeps one entry per CDR3 protein. This sample has about 790,000 distinct CDR3 sequences, with 18% found just once. CDR1 is SGHRS, CDR2 YFSETQ, per germline. Deletions cut 5 bases from V and 1 base from J, with 12 bases between. The CDR3 is made up of 15 amino acids. The same sample was also used in a study of T cells expressing NK-cell markers. Per that paper: More than five of the donors carried dominant NKG2C+ clonotypes that took up about 1.0-7.0% of their CD8+ T cells. Topping the CD3+CD56-NKG2C+ fraction as well were these clonotypes, in several donors.

This chain links TRBV5-1 with TRBJ2-2, with D possibly TRBD1 on 5 matching bases. What was sequenced was PBMCs. The sequence was collected from a woman between 18 and 29 years old in good health. The CDR3 region is CASSVWQGNTGELFF. The CDR3 DNA sequence: TGCGCCAGCAGTGTTTGGCAGGGGAACACCGGGGAGCTGTTTTTT. Full variable domain (missing parts from reference TRBV5-1 and TRBJ2-2): KAGVTQTPRYLIKTRGQQVTLSCSPISGHRSVSWYQQTPGQGLQFLFEYFSETQRNKGNFPGRFSGRQFSNSRSEMNVSTLELGDSALYLCASSVWQGNTGELFFGEGSRLTVL.